This T cell receptor beta chain was captured by sequencing in a study of low-dose radiotherapy and immunotherapy resistance in tumors. The wider study: Both drugs were delivered intravenously to patients (nivolumab 240 mg every two weeks and ipilimumab 1 mg/kg every six weeks). The drug cyclophosphamide was given into a vein at 200 mg/m2 every two weeks, one day before radiation and immunotherapy. Daily intake of oral aspirin 300 mg by patients lasted four cycles and began on cycle 1 day 1.

Germline V CDR1 and CDR2: SGHTA, FQGNSA. With V trimmed by 4 bases and J by 4 bases, 8 bases remained unmatched. The CDR3 consists of 16 residues. As to time point: before trial treatment. Tumors of eligible patients were advanced, solid and lacking tumor-infiltrating lymphocytes. This clonotype was recorded at least ten times. TRAV- and TRBV-specific primers were used for first-strand cDNA, which covered alpha and beta chains. TCRs underwent about 22 PCR cycles of amplification with a constant-region primer and V-primer adapter. TCRdb independently ran MiXCR on the reads; one entry per CDR3 protein. The sample has about 39,000 distinct CDR3 sequences, roughly 31% seen once.

Here the sequenced sample was PBMCs, taken before treatment. V is TRBV7-2 and J is TRBJ2-5, with 11 bases lining up with TRBD2. The source is a male donor with gallbladder cancer. CDR3 loop: CASSYGTSGNLETQYF. The CDR3 bases are TGTGCCAGCAGCTATGGGACTAGCGGCAACCTAGAGACCCAGTACTTC. Filled out from reference TRBV7-2 and TRBJ2-5, the complete variable domain reads GAGVSQSPSNKVTEKGKDVELRCDPISGHTALYWYRQSLGQGLEFLIYFQGNSAPDKSGLPSDRFSAERTGGSVSTLTIQRTQQEDSAVYLCASSYGTSGNLETQYFGPGTRLLVL.